One and the same sample provided the 22 T cell receptor beta chains below, sequenced in a study of cytomegalovirus exposure and HLA in healthy donors. TCRdb's copy holds only in-frame clones and misses some; the assay was immunoSEQ multiplex PCR. Of about 110,000 clones in the sample, roughly 88% were seen once. The material sequenced was PBMCs. The receptor set was obtained from a woman aged 18-29 years in good health and CMV-seronegative.

The chain couples TRBV5-1 to TRBJ2-7, with 8 bases matching TRBD2. Germline V lookup: CDR1 SGHRS, CDR2 YFSETQ. Trimming at V came to 4 bases and at J to 6 bases, leaving 15 bases not matched to a gene. This CDR3 is 16 amino acids long. CDR3 bases: TGCGCCAGCAGCCCATTAGTCGGGGGGGCGCCATCCGAGCAGTACTTC. Translation: CASSPLVGGAPSEQYF.

V and J are TRBV19 and TRBJ2-1; the D is unclear. Looked up from germline, CDR1 is LNHDA and CDR2 is SQIVND (reference sequence). The CDR3 covers 13 residues. V gave up 1 base and J gave up 3 bases, with 4 bases separating them. The CDR3 protein is CASSIGRYNEQFF. The CDR3 coding sequence is TGTGCCAGTAGTATAGGTCGCTACAATGAGCAGTTCTTC.

Only one count was recorded for this clone. CDR3: CASSESRRRNTDTQYF. In DNA, the CDR3 is TGTGCCAGCAGTGAAAGCCGGAGAAGAAACACAGATACGCAGTATTTT. The chain joins TRBV6-1 to TRBJ2-3; D is unclear. V lost 2 bases, J lost 2 bases, and 14 bases lay in between. The germline CDR1 and CDR2 sequences are MNHNS and SASEGT. This CDR3 region has 16 residues.

The V call is TRBV28, the J call TRBJ1-2, with 8 bases lining up with TRBD1. With 6 bases clipped from V and 8 bases from J, the junction kept 11 bases outside the gene matches. The CDR3 has 14 amino acids. Germline CDR1 MDHEN, CDR2 SYDVKM. DNA for the CDR3: TGTGCCAGCAGGTCTACTGACAGGGGTCGGGGCTACACCTTC. The encoded protein is CASRSTDRGRGYTF.

The chain uses TRBV15 and TRBJ2-1, with 9 bases matching TRBD2. The V and J ends lost 1 base and 3 bases, in that order; junction bases with no gene match: 4. From germline, CDR1 is LNHNV and CDR2 YYDKDF (reference sequence). CDR3 length: 16 residues. Written as DNA, the CDR3 is TGTGCCACCAGCAGAGTTGCGGGGGGGCTCTACAATGAGCAGTTCTTC. This translates into CATSRVAGGLYNEQFF. Variable domain in full (rest from reference TRBV15 and TRBJ2-1): DAMVIQNPRYQVTQFGKPVTLSCSQTLNHNVMYWYQQKSSQAPKLLFHYYDKDFNNEADTPDNFQSRRPNTSFCFLDIRSPGLGDTAMYLCATSRVAGGLYNEQFFGPGTRLTVL.

The chain has TRBV28 and TRBJ2-5, with D possibly being TRBD2 (5 bases). Deletions cut 1 base from V and 2 bases from J, with 14 bases between. This CDR3 region has 16 residues. Germline CDR1 and CDR2: MDHEN and SYDVKM. The chain's CDR3 is CASSLLDSTLQETQYF. Written as DNA, the CDR3 is TGTGCCAGCAGTTTATTGGACTCCACCCTACAAGAGACCCAGTACTTC.

This CDR3 reads CASSVETGIPYEQYF. CDR3 in DNA: TGTGCCAGCAGTGTTGAGACAGGGATCCCCTACGAGCAGTACTTC. The rearrangement joins TRBV2 to TRBJ2-7; TRBD1 matches at 7 bases. V lost 4 bases to trimming and J lost 2 bases; unmatched junction nucleotides: 8. This CDR3 contains 15 residues. From germline, CDR1 is SNHLY and CDR2 FYNNEI.

The rearrangement links TRBV5-4 to TRBJ2-1, with 7 bases that match TRBD1. The CDR3 has 18 amino acids. The J segment lost 8 bases and the V segment lost 0 bases, leaving 17 bases of the junction unmatched. The germline CDR1 and CDR2 sequences are SGHNT and YYREEE (reference sequence). CDR3 DNA sequence: TGTGCCAGCAGCTTGGCTGGGCTTACAGGGGCTTCGAGGGATGAGCAGTTCTTC. Its translation is CASSLAGLTGASRDEQFF.

This chain uses TRBV6-5 with TRBJ2-1; 9 nucleotides agree with TRBD1. Germline V gives CDR1 MNHEY, CDR2 SVGAGI. After removal of 5 bases from V and 4 bases from J, the junction contained 6 bases not matched to a gene. The CDR3 extends over 15 amino acids. In nucleotides, the CDR3 is TGTGCCAGCAGTACCGGGACAGGGATGTACAATGAGCAGTTCTTC. Translated: CASSTGTGMYNEQFF.

A single count supports this clone. The chain employs TRBV27 and TRBJ1-5; 10 nucleotides line up with TRBD1. V shed 5 bases, J shed 2 bases, and the junction held 3 bases outside the gene matches. This CDR3 has 15 amino acids. Per the germline V gene, CDR1 is MNHEY and CDR2 is SMNVEV (reference sequence). CDR3 DNA: TGTGCCAGCAGTCAAGGGACAGGGGGCAATCAGCCCCAGCATTTT. Amino acid sequence: CASSQGTGGNQPQHF.

This clone has ten or more counts. The rearrangement uses TRBV7-8 and TRBJ1-2; 8 bases align to TRBD1. Unmatched junction bases numbered 5, after V lost 6 bases and J lost 2 bases. Germline CDR1 SGHVS, CDR2 FQNEAQ. CDR3 length: 14 amino acids. The CDR3 sequence is CASSQGQGNYGYTF. The CDR3 nucleotides read TGTGCCAGCAGTCAAGGACAGGGCAACTATGGCTACACCTTC.

This chain connects TRBV6-1 to TRBJ2-7, with a possible D match to TRBD2 (7 bases). Trimming pared 2 bases from V and 3 bases from J, leaving 14 bases between. CDR3 length: 15 residues. Germline CDR1 and CDR2: MNHNS and SASEGT. CDR3 coding DNA: TGTGCCAGCAGTGAATATGCGGGGGCGAGCTACGAGCAGTACTTC. This gives the protein CASSEYAGASYEQYF.

The V gene is TRBV19, the J gene TRBJ1-2; D perhaps matches TRBD1 (6 bases). Germline CDR1 and CDR2: LNHDA and SQIVND (reference sequence). Trimming cost V 5 bases and J 5 bases, with 12 bases left between them. The CDR3 sequence is 13 residues long. The CDR3 DNA reads as TGTGCCAGTAGTCTACCAGGGGCATATGGCTACACCTTC. This codes for CASSLPGAYGYTF. Full variable domain (remainder filled in from reference TRBV19 and TRBJ1-2): DGGITQSPKYLFRKEGQNVTLSCEQNLNHDAMYWYRQDPGQGLRLIYYSQIVNDFQKGDIAEGYSVSREKKESFPLTVTSAQKNPTAFYLCASSLPGAYGYTFGSGTRLTVV.

This chain links TRBV7-7 with TRBJ1-2; D not certain. The germline V gene encodes CDR1 SSHAT and CDR2 FNYEAQ (reference sequence). V lost 5 bases and J 5 bases, leaving 21 bases between the germline ends. This CDR3 contains 16 residues. The CDR3 region is CASSTRDIPRAYGYTF. As DNA, the CDR3 is TGTGCCAGCAGCACCCGGGATATCCCTCGAGCTTATGGCTACACCTTC.

The chain couples TRBV10-1 to TRBJ1-2; D gene unclear. The germline V gene has CDR1 WNHNN and CDR2 SYGVQD (reference sequence). V was shortened by 6 bases and J by 7 bases, with 15 bases between the two germline ends. The CDR3 sequence is 13 residues long. CDR3 sequence reads: CASSLARGGGYTF. The CDR3 region has the DNA TGCGCCAGCAGCCTTGCTCGGGGAGGTGGCTACACCTTC.

The V call is TRBV6-1, the J call TRBJ2-7, with 7 bases lining up with TRBD1. Trimming at V came to 7 bases and at J to 2 bases, leaving 11 bases not matched to a gene. The CDR3 consists of 15 residues. Germline V gene lookup returns CDR1 MNHNS and CDR2 SASEGT. The CDR3 region is CASIEGTGQAYEQYF. In DNA form, the CDR3 reads TGTGCCAGCATCGAAGGTACCGGACAGGCCTACGAGCAGTACTTC.

The chain carries TRBV19 and TRBJ2-2; TRBD1 is a possible D gene (6 bases). This CDR3 is built from 16 residues. The germline V gene has CDR1 LNHDA and CDR2 SQIVND (reference sequence). Trimming removed 6 bases at V and 2 bases at J, with 16 bases between. CDR3 residues: CASSHHRVENTGELFF. The CDR3 DNA follows: TGTGCCAGTAGCCACCACAGGGTTGAAAACACCGGGGAGCTGTTTTTT. Combining the CDR3 with reference TRBV19 and TRBJ2-2 gives the whole variable domain DGGITQSPKYLFRKEGQNVTLSCEQNLNHDAMYWYRQDPGQGLRLIYYSQIVNDFQKGDIAEGYSVSREKKESFPLTVTSAQKNPTAFYLCASSHHRVENTGELFFGEGSRLTVL.

The rearrangement joins TRBV9 to TRBJ1-2; D is ambiguous. The V end lost 4 bases, the J end lost 4 bases, and 11 bases lay between the germline ends. Germline assignment: CDR1 SGDLS and CDR2 YYNGEE. The CDR3 covers 13 residues. The CDR3 coding sequence is TGTGCCAGCAGCTTCAGTTCGGGCTATGGCTACACCTTC. Encoded protein: CASSFSSGYGYTF.

The CDR3 spells CASSYRGLHNSPLHF. CDR3 bases: TGTGCCAGCAGTTACCGGGGTCTACATAATTCACCCCTCCACTTT. The genes are TRBV27 and TRBJ1-6; D ambiguous. The length of the CDR3 is 15 residues. Germline V gene lookup returns CDR1 MNHEY and CDR2 SMNVEV (reference sequence). V lost 4 bases and J 5 bases, leaving 12 bases between the germline ends.

J is TRBJ1-1 and V is TRBV6-1, with 9 bases that match TRBD1. Germline V gives CDR1 MNHNS, CDR2 SASEGT. Trimming cost V 1 base and J 5 bases; bases outside gene matches: 5. The CDR3 is 15 residues long. In DNA form, the CDR3 reads TGTGCCAGCAGTGAAGTTGGGACAGGGCGTACTGAAGCTTTCTTT. This gives the protein CASSEVGTGRTEAFF.

The chain carries TRBV18 and TRBJ2-1; the match to TRBD1 covers 8 bases. V gave up 6 bases and J gave up 8 bases; unmatched junction bases: 6. Germline V gene data show CDR1 as KGHSH and CDR2 as LQKENI. The CDR3 totals 13 residues. The CDR3 loop is CASSGQGLDEQFF. The CDR3 bases are TGTGCCAGCTCCGGACAGGGTTTGGATGAGCAGTTCTTC.

The chain uses TRBV5-1 and TRBJ2-7, with D perhaps matching TRBD2 (5 bases). The germline gives CDR1 SGHRS, CDR2 YFSETQ. This CDR3 spans 12 amino acids. The V and J ends lost 4 bases and 7 bases respectively, with 12 bases between them. CDR3 nucleotides: TGCGCCAGCAGCCCCAAGTCGGGGGAGCAGTACTTC. It translates to CASSPKSGEQYF.